This entry is about one T cell receptor beta chain. What it recognizes is unknown. CDR1 is SEHNR, CDR2 FQNEAQ, per germline (reference sequence). This CDR3 has 17 residues. V lost 5 bases, J lost 3 bases, and 22 bases lay in between. The data were taken from a study of T cell responses to AZD1222 COVID-19 vaccine. Study-wide background: Analysis merged second doses at about 4 or about 12 weeks.

The assay was immunoSEQ multiplex PCR, and TCRdb's table has in-frame clones only and misses some. The sample lists some 200,000 clones, approximately 91% occurring once. General study findings and limits: As reported, nearly half of all spike-specific TCRs target variant regions that are unmutated. Only a handful of AZD1222 recipients were seropositive at baseline.

Here the sequenced sample was peripheral blood, taken on day 0 of AZD1222 vaccination. The gene calls are TRBV7-9 and TRBJ1-2, with a possible D match to TRBD1 (5 bases). The sequence derives from an adult in good health. CDR3 loop: CASSHGSLAGTYYGYTF. For the CDR3, the DNA is TGTGCCAGCAGCCACGGGTCCTTAGCAGGGACCTACTATGGCTACACCTTC.